The rows below give T cell receptor beta chains drawn from one sample of a study of cytomegalovirus exposure and HLA in healthy donors. Profiling relied on immunoSEQ multiplex PCR, and the TCRdb table lists in-frame clones only, not all of them. The table includes more than 85,000 clones, about 75% detected once. Sample: PBMCs. Receptors originate from a man under 40 in good health and CMV-seropositive. Each CDR3 is given without its conserved first and last residue. The D gene is left open where the match is weak.

CDR3 length	V gene	D gene	J gene	CDR3 protein
10	TRBV30	-	TRBJ1-1	AWTQGWTEAF
11	TRBV5-6	-	TRBJ1-2	ASSSYRVYGYT
16	TRBV19	-	TRBJ1-2	ASSIKFRSRTDPYGYT
12	TRBV30	TRBD1	TRBJ1-6	AWRSGQGNSPLH
13	TRBV5-8	TRBD1	TRBJ1-2	ASSLVAGGALGYT
11	TRBV29-1	TRBD1	TRBJ1-2	SAKGQGAYGYT
13	TRBV6-5	TRBD1	TRBJ1-2	ASSYSDRFNYGYT
11	TRBV6-1	-	TRBJ1-5	ASSWAENQPQH
14	TRBV2	-	TRBJ2-3	ASSDRGGAPTDTQY
12	TRBV5-1	-	TRBJ2-7	ASSLDGPLDEQY
12	TRBV2	-	TRBJ2-3	ASSEDRSTDTQY
12	TRBV11-1	TRBD1	TRBJ2-5	ASSLQTGGGEQY
14	TRBV6-1	TRBD2	TRBJ2-7	ASSEPSGGTSYEQY
13	TRBV5-1	-	TRBJ2-4	ASSPLGGEENIQY
14	TRBV5-1	-	TRBJ2-1	ASSLVPRVRYNEQF
11	TRBV30	-	TRBJ1-5	AWSVGRDQPQH